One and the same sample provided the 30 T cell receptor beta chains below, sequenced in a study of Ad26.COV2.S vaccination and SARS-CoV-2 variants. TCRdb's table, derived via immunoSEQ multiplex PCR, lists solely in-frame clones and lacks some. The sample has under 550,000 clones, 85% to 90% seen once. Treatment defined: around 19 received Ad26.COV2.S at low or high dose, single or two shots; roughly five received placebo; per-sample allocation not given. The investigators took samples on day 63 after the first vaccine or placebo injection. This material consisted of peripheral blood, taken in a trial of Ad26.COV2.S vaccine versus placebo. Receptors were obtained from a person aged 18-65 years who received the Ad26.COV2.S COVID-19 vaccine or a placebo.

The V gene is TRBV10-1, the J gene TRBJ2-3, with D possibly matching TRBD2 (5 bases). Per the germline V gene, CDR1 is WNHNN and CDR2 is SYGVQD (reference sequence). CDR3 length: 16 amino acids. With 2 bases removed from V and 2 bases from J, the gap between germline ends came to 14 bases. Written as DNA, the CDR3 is TGCGCCAGCAGTGAGCAGGACTTTTCGACCACAGATACGCAGTATTTT. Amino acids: CASSEQDFSTTDTQYF.

The CDR3 sequence is CASSQDFAGAYVTGELFF. CDR3 DNA: TGCGCCAGCAGCCAAGATTTTGCGGGCGCCTATGTCACCGGGGAGCTGTTTTTT. The genes are TRBV4-3 and TRBJ2-2, with a tentative D call TRBD2 (5 bases). Trimming removed 0 bases at V and 4 bases at J, with 18 bases between. CDR1 is LGHNA, CDR2 YSLEER, per germline. The CDR3 is 18 amino acids.

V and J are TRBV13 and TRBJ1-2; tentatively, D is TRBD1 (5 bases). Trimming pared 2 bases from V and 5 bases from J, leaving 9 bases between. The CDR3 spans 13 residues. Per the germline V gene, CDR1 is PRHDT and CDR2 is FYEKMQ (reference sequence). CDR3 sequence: CASSLRGKYGYTF. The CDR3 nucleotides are TGTGCCAGCAGCTTACGGGGGAAGTATGGCTACACCTTC.

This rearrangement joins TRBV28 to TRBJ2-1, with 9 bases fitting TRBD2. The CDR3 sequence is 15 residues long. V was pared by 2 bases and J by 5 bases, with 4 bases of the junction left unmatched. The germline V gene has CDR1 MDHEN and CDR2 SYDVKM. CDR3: CASSLGLAWDNEQFF. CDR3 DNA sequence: TGTGCCAGCAGTTTAGGACTAGCGTGGGACAATGAGCAGTTCTTC.

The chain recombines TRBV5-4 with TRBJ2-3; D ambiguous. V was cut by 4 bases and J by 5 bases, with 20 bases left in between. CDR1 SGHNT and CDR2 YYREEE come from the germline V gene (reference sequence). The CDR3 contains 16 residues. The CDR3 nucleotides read TGTGCCAGCAGCGCGAGCCGGGCCTCCGCACAAGATACGCAGTATTTT. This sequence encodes CASSASRASAQDTQYF. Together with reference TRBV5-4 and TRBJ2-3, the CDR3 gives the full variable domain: ETGVTQSPTHLIKTRGQQVTLRCSSQSGHNTVSWYQQALGQGPQFIFQYYREEENGRGNFPPRFSGLQFPNYSSELNVNALELDDSALYLCASSASRASAQDTQYFGPGTRLTVL.

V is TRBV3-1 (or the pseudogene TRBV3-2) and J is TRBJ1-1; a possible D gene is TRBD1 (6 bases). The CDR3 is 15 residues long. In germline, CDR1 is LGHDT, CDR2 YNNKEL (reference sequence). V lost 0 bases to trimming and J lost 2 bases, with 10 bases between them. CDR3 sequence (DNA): TGTGCCAGCAGCCAAGATTGGGGACAAAACACTGAAGCTTTCTTT. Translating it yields CASSQDWGQNTEAFF.

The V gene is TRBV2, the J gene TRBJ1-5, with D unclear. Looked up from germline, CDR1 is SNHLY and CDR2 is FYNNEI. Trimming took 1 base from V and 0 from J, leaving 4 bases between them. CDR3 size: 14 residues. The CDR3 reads CASSEVYSNQPQHF. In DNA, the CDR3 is TGTGCCAGCAGTGAAGTGTATAGCAATCAGCCCCAGCATTTT. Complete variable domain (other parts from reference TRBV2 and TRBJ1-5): EPEVTQTPSHQVTQMGQEVILRCVPISNHLYFYWYRQILGQKVEFLVSFYNNEISEKSEIFDDQFSVERPDGSNFTLKIRSTKLEDSAMYFCASSEVYSNQPQHFGDGTRLSIL.

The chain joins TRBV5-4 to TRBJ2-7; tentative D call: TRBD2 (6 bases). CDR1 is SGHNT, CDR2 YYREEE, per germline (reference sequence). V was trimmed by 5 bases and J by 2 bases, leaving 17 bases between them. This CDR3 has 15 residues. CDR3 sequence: CASRTDYQGPYEQYF. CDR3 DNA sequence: TGTGCCAGCAGAACGGACTATCAAGGGCCCTACGAGCAGTACTTC. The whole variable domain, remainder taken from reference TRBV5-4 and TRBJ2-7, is ETGVTQSPTHLIKTRGQQVTLRCSSQSGHNTVSWYQQALGQGPQFIFQYYREEENGRGNFPPRFSGLQFPNYSSELNVNALELDDSALYLCASRTDYQGPYEQYFGPGTRLTVT.

The CDR3 DNA reads TGCGCCAGCAGCCAGAGAACTGGCAATCAGCCCCAGCATTTT. Its translation: CASSQRTGNQPQHF. This rearrangement joins TRBV4-3 to TRBJ1-5; unclear D gene. CDR3 length: 14 residues. Germline CDR1 and CDR2: LGHNA and YSLEER. V lost 3 bases, J lost 2 bases, and 8 bases lay in between.

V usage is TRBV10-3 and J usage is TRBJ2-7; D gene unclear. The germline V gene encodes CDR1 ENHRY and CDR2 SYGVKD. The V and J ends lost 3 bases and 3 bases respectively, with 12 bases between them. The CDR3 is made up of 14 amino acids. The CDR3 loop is CAISDGTLGYEQYF. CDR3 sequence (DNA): TGTGCCATCAGTGACGGAACCCTGGGCTACGAGCAGTACTTC.

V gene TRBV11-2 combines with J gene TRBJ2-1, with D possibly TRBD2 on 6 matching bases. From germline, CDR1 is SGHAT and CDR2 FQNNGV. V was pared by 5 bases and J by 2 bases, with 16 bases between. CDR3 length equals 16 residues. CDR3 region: CASSPGARRAYNEQFF. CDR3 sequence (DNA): TGTGCCAGCAGCCCCGGGGCCAGGAGGGCCTACAATGAGCAGTTCTTC.

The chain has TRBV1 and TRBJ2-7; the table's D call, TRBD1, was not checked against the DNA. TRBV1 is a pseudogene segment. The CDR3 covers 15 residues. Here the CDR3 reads CTSSPLGRGRYEQYF. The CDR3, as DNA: TGCACCAGCAGCCCCCTCGGCAGGGGTAGGTACGAGCAGTACTTC.

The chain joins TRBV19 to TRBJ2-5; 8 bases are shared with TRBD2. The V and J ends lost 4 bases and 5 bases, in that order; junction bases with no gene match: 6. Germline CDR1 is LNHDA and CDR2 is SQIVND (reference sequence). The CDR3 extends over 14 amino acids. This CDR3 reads CASSTAGGRETQYF. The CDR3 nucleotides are TGTGCCAGTAGTACCGCGGGGGGCCGGGAGACCCAGTACTTC.

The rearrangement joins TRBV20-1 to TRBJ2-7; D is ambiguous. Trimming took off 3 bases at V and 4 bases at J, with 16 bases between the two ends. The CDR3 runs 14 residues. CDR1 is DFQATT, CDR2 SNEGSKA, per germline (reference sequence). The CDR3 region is CSASHARTTYEQYF. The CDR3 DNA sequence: TGCAGTGCTAGTCATGCCCGAACCACATACGAGCAGTACTTC.

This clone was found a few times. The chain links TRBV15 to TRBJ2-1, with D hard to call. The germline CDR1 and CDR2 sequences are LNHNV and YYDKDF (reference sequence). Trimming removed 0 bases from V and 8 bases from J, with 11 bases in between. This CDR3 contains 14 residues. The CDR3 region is CATSRDLASDEQFF. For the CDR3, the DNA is TGTGCCACCAGCAGAGATTTGGCATCGGATGAGCAGTTCTTC.

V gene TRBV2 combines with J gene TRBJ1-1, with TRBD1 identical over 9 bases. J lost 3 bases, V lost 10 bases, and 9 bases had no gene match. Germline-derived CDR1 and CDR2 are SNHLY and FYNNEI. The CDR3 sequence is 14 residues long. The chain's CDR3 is CATEATGGDTEAFF. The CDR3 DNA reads TGTGCCACCGAGGCGACAGGGGGAGACACTGAAGCTTTCTTT.

CDR3 amino acids: CSATAFDVQHF. The CDR3 nucleotides are TGCAGCGCGACAGCCTTCGACGTTCAGCATTTT. V usage is TRBV29-1 and J usage is TRBJ1-5, with TRBD1 as a possible D gene (5 bases). The CDR3 consists of 11 residues. The V end was cut by 7 bases, the J end by 13 bases, with 17 bases between. Germline CDR1 SQVTM, CDR2 ANQGSEA.

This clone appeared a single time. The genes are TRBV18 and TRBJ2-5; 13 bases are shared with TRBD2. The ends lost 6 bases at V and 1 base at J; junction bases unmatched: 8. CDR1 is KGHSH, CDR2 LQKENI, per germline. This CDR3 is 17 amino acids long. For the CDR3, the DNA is TGTGCCAGCTCCCGAAACGGACTAGCGGGGGTCCAAGAGACCCAGTACTTC. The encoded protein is CASSRNGLAGVQETQYF.

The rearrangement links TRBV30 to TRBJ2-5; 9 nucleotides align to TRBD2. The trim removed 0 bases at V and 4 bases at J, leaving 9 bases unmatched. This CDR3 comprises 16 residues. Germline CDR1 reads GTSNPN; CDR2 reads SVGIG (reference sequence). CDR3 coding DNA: TGTGCCTGGAGTGTATTCCGCGGGGGGGCGGGAGAGACCCAGTACTTC. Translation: CAWSVFRGGAGETQYF.

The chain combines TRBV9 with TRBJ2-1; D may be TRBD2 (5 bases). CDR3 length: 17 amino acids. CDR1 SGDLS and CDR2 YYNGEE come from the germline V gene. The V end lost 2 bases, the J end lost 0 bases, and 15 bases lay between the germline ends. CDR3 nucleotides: TGTGCCAGCAGCGTGCCCCGGGAAGCGAGCTCCTACAATGAGCAGTTCTTC. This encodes CASSVPREASSYNEQFF.

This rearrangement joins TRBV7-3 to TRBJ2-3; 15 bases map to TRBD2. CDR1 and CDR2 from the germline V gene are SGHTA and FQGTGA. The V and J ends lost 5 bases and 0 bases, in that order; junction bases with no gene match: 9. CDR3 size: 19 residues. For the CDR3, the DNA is TGTGCCAGCAGCCCCACCCGGACTAGCGGGGGGGCTAGCACAGATACGCAGTATTTT. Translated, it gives CASSPTRTSGGASTDTQYF.

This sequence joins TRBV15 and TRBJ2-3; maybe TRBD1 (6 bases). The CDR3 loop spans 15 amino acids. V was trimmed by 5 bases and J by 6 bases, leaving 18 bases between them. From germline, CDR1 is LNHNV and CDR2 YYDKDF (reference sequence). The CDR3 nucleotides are TGTGCCACCAGCGAGGGACAACTGGAGGTTGATACGCAGTATTTT. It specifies CATSEGQLEVDTQYF.

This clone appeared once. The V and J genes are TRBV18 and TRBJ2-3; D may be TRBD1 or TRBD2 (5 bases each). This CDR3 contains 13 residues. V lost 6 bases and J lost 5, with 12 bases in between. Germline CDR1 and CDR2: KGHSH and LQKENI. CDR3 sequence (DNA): TGTGCCAGCTCTCCCGATGGGGGAGATACGCAGTATTTT. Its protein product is CASSPDGGDTQYF.

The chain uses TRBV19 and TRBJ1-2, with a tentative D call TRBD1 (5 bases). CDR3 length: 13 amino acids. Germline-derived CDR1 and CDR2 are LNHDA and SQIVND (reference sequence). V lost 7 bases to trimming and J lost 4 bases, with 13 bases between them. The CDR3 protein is CASKGLTLYGYTF. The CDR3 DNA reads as TGTGCCAGTAAGGGACTTACCCTCTATGGCTACACCTTC.

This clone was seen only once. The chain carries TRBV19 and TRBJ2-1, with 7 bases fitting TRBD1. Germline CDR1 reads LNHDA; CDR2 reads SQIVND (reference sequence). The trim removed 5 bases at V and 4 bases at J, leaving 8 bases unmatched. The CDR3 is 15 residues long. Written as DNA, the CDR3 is TGTGCCAGTAGTGATTCCGGGACAGCTTACAATGAGCAGTTCTTC. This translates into CASSDSGTAYNEQFF. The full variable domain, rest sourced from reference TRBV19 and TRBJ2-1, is DGGITQSPKYLFRKEGQNVTLSCEQNLNHDAMYWYRQDPGQGLRLIYYSQIVNDFQKGDIAEGYSVSREKKESFPLTVTSAQKNPTAFYLCASSDSGTAYNEQFFGPGTRLTVL.

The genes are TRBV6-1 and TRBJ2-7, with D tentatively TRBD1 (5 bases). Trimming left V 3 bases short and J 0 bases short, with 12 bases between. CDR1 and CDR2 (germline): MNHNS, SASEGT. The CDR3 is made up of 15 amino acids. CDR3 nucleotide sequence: TGTGCCAGCAGTGATTTACAGGCTAGCTCCTACGAGCAGTACTTC. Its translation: CASSDLQASSYEQYF.

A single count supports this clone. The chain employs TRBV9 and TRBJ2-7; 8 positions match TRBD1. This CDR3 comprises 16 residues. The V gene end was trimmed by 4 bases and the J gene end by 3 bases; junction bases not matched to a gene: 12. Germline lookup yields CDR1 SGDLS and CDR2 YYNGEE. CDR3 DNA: TGTGCCAGCAGCCCTCGACCGGGACAGGTGAGCTACGAGCAGTACTTC. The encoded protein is CASSPRPGQVSYEQYF.

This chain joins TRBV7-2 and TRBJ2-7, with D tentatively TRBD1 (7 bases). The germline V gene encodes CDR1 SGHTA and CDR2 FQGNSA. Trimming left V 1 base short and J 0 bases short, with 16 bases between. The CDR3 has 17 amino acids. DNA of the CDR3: TGTGCCAGCAGCTTAGTTGGGTCAGGGGGAGGCTCCTACGAGCAGTACTTC. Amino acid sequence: CASSLVGSGGGSYEQYF.

CDR3 in amino acids: CASSQQTTTDTQYF. CDR3 sequence (DNA): TGTGCCAGCAGCCAGCAGACTACCACAGATACGCAGTATTTT. The chain uses TRBV3-1 (or the pseudogene TRBV3-2) and TRBJ2-3, with a tentative D call TRBD2 (5 bases). This CDR3 contains 14 residues. From germline, CDR1 is LGHDT and CDR2 YNNKEL (reference sequence). Trimming took off 3 bases at V and 2 bases at J, with 9 bases between the two ends.

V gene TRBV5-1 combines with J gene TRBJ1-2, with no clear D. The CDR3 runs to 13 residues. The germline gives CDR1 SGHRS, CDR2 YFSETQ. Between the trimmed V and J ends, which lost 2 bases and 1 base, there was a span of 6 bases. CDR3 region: CASSFSLNYGYTF. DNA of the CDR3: TGCGCCAGCAGCTTCAGCCTTAACTATGGCTACACCTTC.